The rows below give T cell receptor beta chains drawn from one sample of a study of T cell responses to AZD1222 COVID-19 vaccine. Data came from immunoSEQ multiplex PCR; TCRdb stores just in-frame clones and leaves some out. The data show around 170,000 clones, 85% to 95% seen once. The material was peripheral blood, obtained 28 days after the second AZD1222 dose. The receptors here all came from an adult who received the AZD1222 COVID-19 vaccine. Each CDR3 is given with its conserved first and last residue. A D gene is named only where the DNA matches it firmly. A row's size may be missing; if present it is once, few, many or a size class.

clone size: NA; J gene: TRBJ2-1; D gene: TRBD2; CDR3 length: 17; V gene: TRBV11-1; CDR3 DNA: TGTGCCAGCAGCTTAGCTGCTAGCGGGAGGGCCAACAATGAGCAGTTCTTC; CDR3 protein: CASSLAASGRANNEQFF
clone size: NA; J gene: TRBJ2-1; D gene: TRBD2; CDR3 length: 17; V gene: TRBV5-4; CDR3 DNA: TGTGCCAGCAGCCCCTCAGGCGGGCTAGCGGAAATAATGAGGCAGTTCTTC; CDR3 protein: CASSPSGGLAEIMRQFF
clone size: NA; J gene: TRBJ1-2; D gene: NA; CDR3 length: 13; V gene: TRBV27; CDR3 DNA: TGTGCCAGCAGCTCTTTGGGGGGGGCAGGCTACACCTTC; CDR3 protein: CASSSLGGAGYTF
clone size: once; J gene: TRBJ1-6; D gene: TRBD1; CDR3 length: 15; V gene: TRBV18; CDR3 DNA: TGTGCCAGCTCACCAGGGACAGGGGATAATTCACCCCTCCACTTT; CDR3 protein: CASSPGTGDNSPLHF
clone size: NA; J gene: TRBJ2-3; D gene: NA; CDR3 length: 16; V gene: TRBV6-1; CDR3 DNA: TGTGCCAGCAGTGACCGGACGGCCCCTAGCACAGATACGCAGTATTTT; CDR3 protein: CASSDRTAPSTDTQYF
clone size: NA; J gene: TRBJ1-1; D gene: NA; CDR3 length: 12; V gene: TRBV19; CDR3 DNA: TGTGCCAGTAAGACAGCGAACACTGAAGCTTTCTTT; CDR3 protein: CASKTANTEAFF
clone size: NA; J gene: TRBJ2-1; D gene: NA; CDR3 length: 12; V gene: TRBV24-1; CDR3 DNA: TGTGCCACCAGTGAGGATCAGGATGAGCAGTTCTTC; CDR3 protein: CATSEDQDEQFF
clone size: NA; J gene: TRBJ1-6; D gene: NA; CDR3 length: 12; V gene: TRBV11-3; CDR3 DNA: TGTGCCAGCAGCTTGAATAATTCACCCCTCCACTTT; CDR3 protein: CASSLNNSPLHF
clone size: NA; J gene: TRBJ2-1; D gene: NA; CDR3 length: 13; V gene: TRBV4-1; CDR3 DNA: TGCGCCAGCAGCCGCAGGGCGGGAAATGAGCAGTTCTTC; CDR3 protein: CASSRRAGNEQFF
clone size: NA; J gene: TRBJ2-3; D gene: TRBD2; CDR3 length: 19; V gene: TRBV11-2; CDR3 DNA: TGTGCCAGCAGCTTAGGGGCACTAGCGGGATCTGAGGGCACAGATACGCAGTATTTT; CDR3 protein: CASSLGALAGSEGTDTQYF
clone size: NA; J gene: TRBJ2-2; D gene: NA; CDR3 length: 15; V gene: TRBV9; CDR3 DNA: TGTGCCAGCAGCCCCCTCGGTGGGGGCACCGGGGAGCTGTTTTTT; CDR3 protein: CASSPLGGGTGELFF
clone size: NA; J gene: TRBJ2-7; D gene: NA; CDR3 length: 15; V gene: TRBV5-1; CDR3 DNA: TGCGCCAACCCGGGGGCCTCCTGCACGACCTACGAGCAGTACTTC; CDR3 protein: CANPGASCTTYEQYF
clone size: NA; J gene: TRBJ1-1; D gene: TRBD1; CDR3 length: 16; V gene: TRBV7-8; CDR3 DNA: TGTGCCAGCAGCTTACGGGACAGTCTAATGAACACTGAAGCTTTCTTT; CDR3 protein: CASSLRDSLMNTEAFF
clone size: few; J gene: TRBJ2-1; D gene: TRBD1; CDR3 length: 18; V gene: TRBV5-1; CDR3 DNA: TGCGCCAGCAGCTTACCCCTCAGCCGGGACAGGGTGTACAATGAGCAGTTCTTC; CDR3 protein: CASSLPLSRDRVYNEQFF